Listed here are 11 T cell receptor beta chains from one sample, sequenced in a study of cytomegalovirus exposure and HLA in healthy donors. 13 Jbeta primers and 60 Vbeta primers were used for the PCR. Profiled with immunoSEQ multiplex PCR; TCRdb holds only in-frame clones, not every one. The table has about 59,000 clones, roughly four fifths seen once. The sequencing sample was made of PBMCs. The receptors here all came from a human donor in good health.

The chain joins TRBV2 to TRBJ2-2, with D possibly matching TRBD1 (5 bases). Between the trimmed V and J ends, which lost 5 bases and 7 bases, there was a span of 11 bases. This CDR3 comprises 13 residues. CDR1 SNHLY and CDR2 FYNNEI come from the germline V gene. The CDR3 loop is CASSYQGSGELFF. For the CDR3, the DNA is TGTGCCAGCAGTTATCAGGGAAGCGGGGAGCTGTTTTTT.

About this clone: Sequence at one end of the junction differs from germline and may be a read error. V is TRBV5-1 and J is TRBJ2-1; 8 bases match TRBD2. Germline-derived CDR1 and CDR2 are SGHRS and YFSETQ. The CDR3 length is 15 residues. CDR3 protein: CASSLVDSPGGPLIF. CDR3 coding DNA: TGCGCCAGCAGCTTGGTCGATAGCCCGGGAGGGCCGCTCATCTTC.

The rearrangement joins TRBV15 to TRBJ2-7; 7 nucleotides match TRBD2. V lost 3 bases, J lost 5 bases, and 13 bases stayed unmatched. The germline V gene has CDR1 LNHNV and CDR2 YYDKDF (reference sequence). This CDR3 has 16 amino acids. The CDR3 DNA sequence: TGTGCCACCAGCAGGACTAGGGGAAGCGGGATCGACGAGCAGTACTTC. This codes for CATSRTRGSGIDEQYF.

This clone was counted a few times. The chain's CDR3 is CASSGLQRLGYGYTF. DNA of the CDR3: TGTGCCAGCAGTGGATTACAGAGACTAGGCTATGGCTACACCTTC. The V call is TRBV2, the J call TRBJ1-2; D uncertain. Germline lookup yields CDR1 SNHLY and CDR2 FYNNEI. Trimming shortened V by 4 bases and J by 4 bases, and 16 bases separated the two germline ends. The CDR3 has 15 amino acids.

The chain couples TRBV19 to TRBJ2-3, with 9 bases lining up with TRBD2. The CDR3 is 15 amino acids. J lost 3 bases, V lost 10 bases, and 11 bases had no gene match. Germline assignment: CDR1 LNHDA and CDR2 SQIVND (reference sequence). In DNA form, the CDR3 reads TGTGCCACTTCGGTGACTAGCGGATCAACAGATACGCAGTATTTT. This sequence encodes CATSVTSGSTDTQYF.

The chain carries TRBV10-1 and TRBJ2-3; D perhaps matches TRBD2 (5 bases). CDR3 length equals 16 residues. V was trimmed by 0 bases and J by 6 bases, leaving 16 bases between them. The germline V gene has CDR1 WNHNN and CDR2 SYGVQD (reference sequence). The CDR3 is CASSESTQRMGDTQYF. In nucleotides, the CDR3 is TGCGCCAGCAGTGAGTCGACTCAGCGGATGGGGGATACGCAGTATTTT.

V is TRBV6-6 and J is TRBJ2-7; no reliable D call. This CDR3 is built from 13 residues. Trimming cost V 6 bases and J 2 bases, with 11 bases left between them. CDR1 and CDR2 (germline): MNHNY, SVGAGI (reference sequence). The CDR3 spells CASSEVETYEQYF. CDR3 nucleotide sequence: TGTGCCAGCAGCGAGGTGGAGACCTACGAGCAGTACTTC.

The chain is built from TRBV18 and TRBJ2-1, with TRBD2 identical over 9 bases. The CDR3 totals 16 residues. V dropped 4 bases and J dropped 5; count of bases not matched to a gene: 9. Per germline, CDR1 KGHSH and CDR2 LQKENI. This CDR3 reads CASSLLMAGGDNEQFF. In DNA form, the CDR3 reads TGTGCCAGCTCACTTTTAATGGCGGGAGGGGACAATGAGCAGTTCTTC.

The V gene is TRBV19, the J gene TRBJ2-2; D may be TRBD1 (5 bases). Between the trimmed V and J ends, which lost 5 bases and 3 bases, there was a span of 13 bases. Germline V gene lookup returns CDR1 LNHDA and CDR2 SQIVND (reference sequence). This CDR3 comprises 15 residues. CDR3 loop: CASSARSGYTGELFF. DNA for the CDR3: TGTGCCAGTAGTGCCAGATCAGGGTACACCGGGGAGCTGTTTTTT.

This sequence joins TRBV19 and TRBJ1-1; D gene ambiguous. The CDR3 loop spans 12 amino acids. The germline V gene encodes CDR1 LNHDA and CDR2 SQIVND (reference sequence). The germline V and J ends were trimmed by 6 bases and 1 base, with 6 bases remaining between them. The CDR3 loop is CASSIQNTEAFF. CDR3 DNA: TGTGCCAGTAGCATACAGAACACTGAAGCTTTCTTT.

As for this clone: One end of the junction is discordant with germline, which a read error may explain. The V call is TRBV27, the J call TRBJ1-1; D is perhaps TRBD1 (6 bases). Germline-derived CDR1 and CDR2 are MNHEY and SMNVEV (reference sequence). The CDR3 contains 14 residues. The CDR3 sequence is CVSSPTGGNTEAFF. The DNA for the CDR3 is TGTGTCAGCAGCCCGACTGGGGGCAACACTGAAGCTTTCTTT.